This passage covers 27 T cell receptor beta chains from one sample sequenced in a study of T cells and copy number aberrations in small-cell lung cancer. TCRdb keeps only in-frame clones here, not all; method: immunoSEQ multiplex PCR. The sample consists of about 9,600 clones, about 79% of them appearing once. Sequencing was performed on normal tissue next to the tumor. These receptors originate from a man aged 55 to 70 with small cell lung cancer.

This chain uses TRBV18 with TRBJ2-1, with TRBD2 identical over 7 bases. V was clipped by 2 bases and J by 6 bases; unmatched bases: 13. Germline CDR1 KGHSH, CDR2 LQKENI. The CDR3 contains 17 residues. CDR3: CASSPSLGLADSNEQFF. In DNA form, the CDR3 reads TGTGCCAGCTCACCATCCCTTGGGCTAGCGGATTCCAATGAGCAGTTCTTC.

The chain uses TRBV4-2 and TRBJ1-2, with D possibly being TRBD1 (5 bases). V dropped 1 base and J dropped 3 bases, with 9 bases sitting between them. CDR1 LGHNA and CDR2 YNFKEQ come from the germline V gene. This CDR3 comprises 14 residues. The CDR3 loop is CASSQAWGDYGYTF. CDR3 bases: TGTGCCAGCAGCCAAGCGTGGGGGGACTATGGCTACACCTTC.

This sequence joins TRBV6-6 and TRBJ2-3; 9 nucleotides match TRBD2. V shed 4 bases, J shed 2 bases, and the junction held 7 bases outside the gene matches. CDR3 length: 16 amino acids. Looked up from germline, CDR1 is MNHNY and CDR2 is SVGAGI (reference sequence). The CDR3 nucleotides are TGTGCCAGCAGTTGGCTGACTAGCGGATACACAGATACGCAGTATTTT. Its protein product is CASSWLTSGYTDTQYF.

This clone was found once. DNA for the CDR3: TGCAGCGTCCTGGGCCGACAGACCTACGAGCAGTACTTC. This translates into CSVLGRQTYEQYF. This chain joins TRBV29-1 and TRBJ2-7; the D gene is possibly TRBD1 (5 bases). The CDR3 spans 13 residues. Trimming removed 6 bases at V and 2 bases at J, with 14 bases between. CDR1 SQVTM and CDR2 ANQGSEA come from the germline V gene.

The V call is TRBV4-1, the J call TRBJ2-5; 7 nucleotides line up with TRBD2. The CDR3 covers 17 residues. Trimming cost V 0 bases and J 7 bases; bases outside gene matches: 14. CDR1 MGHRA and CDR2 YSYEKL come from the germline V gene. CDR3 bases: TGCGCCAGCAGCCAAGAAATCACCCGGGAGGCGCGCGGGACCCAGTACTTC. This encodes CASSQEITREARGTQYF.

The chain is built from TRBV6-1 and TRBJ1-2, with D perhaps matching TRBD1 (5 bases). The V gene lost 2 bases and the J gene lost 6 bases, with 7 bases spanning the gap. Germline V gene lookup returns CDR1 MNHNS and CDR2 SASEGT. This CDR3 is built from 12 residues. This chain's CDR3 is CASSETGDGYTF. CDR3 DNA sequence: TGTGCCAGCAGTGAAACGGGGGATGGCTACACCTTC.

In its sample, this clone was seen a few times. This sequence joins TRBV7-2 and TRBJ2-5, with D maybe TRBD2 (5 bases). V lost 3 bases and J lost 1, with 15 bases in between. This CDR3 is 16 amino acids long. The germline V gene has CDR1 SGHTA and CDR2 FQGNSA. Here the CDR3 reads CASSFMAGDRQETQYF. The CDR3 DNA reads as TGTGCCAGCAGCTTTATGGCCGGGGATCGCCAAGAGACCCAGTACTTC.

CDR3 bases: TGTGCCATCAGGAGCCCGGGAGGGAGGCAAGAGACCCAGTACTTC. Encoded protein: CAIRSPGGRQETQYF. This chain uses TRBV10-3 with TRBJ2-5; 8 bases line up with TRBD2. Germline V CDR1 and CDR2: ENHRY, SYGVKD. Trimming took 6 bases from V and 2 from J; bases not matched to a gene: 8. The CDR3 has 15 residues.

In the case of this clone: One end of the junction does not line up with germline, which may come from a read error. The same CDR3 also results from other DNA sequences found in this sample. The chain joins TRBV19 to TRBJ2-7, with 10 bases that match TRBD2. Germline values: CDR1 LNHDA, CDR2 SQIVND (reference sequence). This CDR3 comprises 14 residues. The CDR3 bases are TGTGCCAGTAGTCCTAGCGGGAGCGCCTACGAGCAGTACTTT. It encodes CASSPSGSAYEQYF.

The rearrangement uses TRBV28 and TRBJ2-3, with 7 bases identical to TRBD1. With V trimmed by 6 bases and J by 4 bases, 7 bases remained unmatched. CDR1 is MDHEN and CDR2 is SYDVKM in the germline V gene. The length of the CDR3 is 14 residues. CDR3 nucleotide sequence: TGTGCCAGCAGCCCTCGACAGGGTGCAGATACGCAGTATTTT. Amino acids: CASSPRQGADTQYF.

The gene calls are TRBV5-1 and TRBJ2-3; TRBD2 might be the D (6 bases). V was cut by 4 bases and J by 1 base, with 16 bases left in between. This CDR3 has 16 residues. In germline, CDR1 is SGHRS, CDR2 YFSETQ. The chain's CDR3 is CASSRAQAGGTDTQYF. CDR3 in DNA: TGCGCCAGCAGCAGGGCCCAAGCGGGTGGCACAGATACGCAGTATTTT.

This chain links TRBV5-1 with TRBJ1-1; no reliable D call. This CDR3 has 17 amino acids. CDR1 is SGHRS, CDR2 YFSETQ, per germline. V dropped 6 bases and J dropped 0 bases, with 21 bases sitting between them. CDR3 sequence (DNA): TGCGCCAGCACACCGGGCAAGGATCGCGTGGTGAACACTGAAGCTTTCTTT. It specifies CASTPGKDRVVNTEAFF.

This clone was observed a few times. The CDR3 DNA follows: TGTGCCAGCAGCGTAGGGGATAGCGCCACAGATACGCAGTATTTT. As protein: CASSVGDSATDTQYF. The gene calls are TRBV9 and TRBJ2-3, with a possible D match to TRBD2 (5 bases). Looked up from germline, CDR1 is SGDLS and CDR2 is YYNGEE. The CDR3 is made up of 15 amino acids. Trimming took 0 bases from V and 2 from J, leaving 10 bases between them.

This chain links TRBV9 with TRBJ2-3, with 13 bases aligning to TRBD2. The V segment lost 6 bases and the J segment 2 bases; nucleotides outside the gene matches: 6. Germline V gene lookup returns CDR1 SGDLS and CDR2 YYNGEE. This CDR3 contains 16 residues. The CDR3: CASNPGTSGATDTQYF. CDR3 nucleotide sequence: TGTGCCAGCAACCCCGGGACTAGCGGGGCCACAGATACGCAGTATTTT.

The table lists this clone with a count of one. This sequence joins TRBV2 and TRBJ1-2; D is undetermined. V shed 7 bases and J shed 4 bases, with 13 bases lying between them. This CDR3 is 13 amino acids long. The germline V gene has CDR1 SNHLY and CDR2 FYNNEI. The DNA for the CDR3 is TGTGCCAGCAATATCCAGTCCTTCTATGGCTACACCTTC. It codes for CASNIQSFYGYTF.

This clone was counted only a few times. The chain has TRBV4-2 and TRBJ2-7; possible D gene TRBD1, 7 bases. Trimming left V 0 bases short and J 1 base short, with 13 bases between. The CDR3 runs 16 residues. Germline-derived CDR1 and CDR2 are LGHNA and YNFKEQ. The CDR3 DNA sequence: TGTGCCAGCAGCCAAGATGGGGCAGGGGGGTCCTACGAGCAGTACTTC. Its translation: CASSQDGAGGSYEQYF.

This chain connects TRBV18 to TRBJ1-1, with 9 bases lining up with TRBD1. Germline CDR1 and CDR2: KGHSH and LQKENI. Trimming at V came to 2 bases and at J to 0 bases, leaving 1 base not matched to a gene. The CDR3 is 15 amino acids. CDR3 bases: TGTGCCAGCTCACCAGGGACAGGGCTGAACACTGAAGCTTTCTTT. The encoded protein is CASSPGTGLNTEAFF. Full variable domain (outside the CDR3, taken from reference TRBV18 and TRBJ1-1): NAGVMQNPRHLVRRRGQEARLRCSPMKGHSHVYWYRQLPEEGLKFMVYLQKENIIDESGMPKERFSAEFPKEGPSILRIQQVVRGDSAAYFCASSPGTGLNTEAFFGQGTRLTVV.

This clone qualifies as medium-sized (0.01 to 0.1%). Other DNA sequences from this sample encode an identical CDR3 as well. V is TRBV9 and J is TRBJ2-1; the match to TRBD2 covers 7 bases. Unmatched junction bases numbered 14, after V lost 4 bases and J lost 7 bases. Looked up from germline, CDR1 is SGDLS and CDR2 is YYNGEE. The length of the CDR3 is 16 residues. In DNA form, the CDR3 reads TGTGCCAGCAGCACCAGGACTAGTGAGGTGGCGAATGAGCAGTTCTTC. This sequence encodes CASSTRTSEVANEQFF.

This CDR3 is CASSIVGRALLTDTQYF. As DNA, the CDR3 is TGTGCCAGCAGCATCGTTGGGAGGGCCCTTCTAACAGATACGCAGTATTTT. This chain connects TRBV6-9 to TRBJ2-3; TRBD2 agrees at 7 bases. The CDR3 extends over 17 amino acids. In germline, CDR1 is MNHGY, CDR2 SVAAGI. J lost 3 bases, V lost 6 bases, and 15 bases had no gene match.

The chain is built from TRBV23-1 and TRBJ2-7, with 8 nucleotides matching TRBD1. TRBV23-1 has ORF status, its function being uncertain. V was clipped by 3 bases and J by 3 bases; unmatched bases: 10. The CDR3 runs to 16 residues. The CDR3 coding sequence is TGCGCCAGCAGTCATTACCCGGGACAGGCCTGCTACGAGCAGTACTTC. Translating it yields CASSHYPGQACYEQYF.

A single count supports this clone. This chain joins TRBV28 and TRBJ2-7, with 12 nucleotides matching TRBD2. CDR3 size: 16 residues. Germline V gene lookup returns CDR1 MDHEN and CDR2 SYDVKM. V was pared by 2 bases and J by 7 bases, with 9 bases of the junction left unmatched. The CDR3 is CASSLLAGGPAREQYF. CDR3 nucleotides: TGTGCCAGCAGTTTACTAGCGGGAGGGCCGGCGAGGGAGCAGTACTTC.

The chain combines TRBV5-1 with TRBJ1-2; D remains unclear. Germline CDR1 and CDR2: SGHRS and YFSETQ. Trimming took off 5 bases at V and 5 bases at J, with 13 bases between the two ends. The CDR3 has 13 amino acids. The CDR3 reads CASSMDGGYGYTF. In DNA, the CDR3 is TGCGCCAGCAGTATGGACGGCGGTTATGGCTACACCTTC.

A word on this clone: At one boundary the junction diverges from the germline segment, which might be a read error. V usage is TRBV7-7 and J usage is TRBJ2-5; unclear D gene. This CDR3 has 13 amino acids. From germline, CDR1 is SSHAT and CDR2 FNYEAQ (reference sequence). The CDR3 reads CASSFSSLQTQYF. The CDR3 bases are TGTGCTAGCAGTTTTTCGTCCCTTCAGACCCAGTACTTC.

CDR3 sequence: CASSLAGASNDEQFF. The CDR3 region has the DNA TGTGCCAGCAGCTTAGCGGGGGCTAGCAACGATGAGCAGTTCTTC. The chain recombines TRBV11-2 with TRBJ2-1; tentatively, D is TRBD1 or TRBD2 (6 bases each). This CDR3 region has 15 residues. Germline V lookup: CDR1 SGHAT, CDR2 FQNNGV. V was clipped by 1 base and J by 8 bases, with 15 bases between them. The whole variable domain, remainder taken from reference TRBV11-2 and TRBJ2-1, is EAGVAQSPRYKIIEKRQSVAFWCNPISGHATLYWYQQILGQGPKLLIQFQNNGVVDDSQLPKDRFSAERLKGVDSTLKIQPAKLEDSAVYLCASSLAGASNDEQFFGPGTRLTVL.

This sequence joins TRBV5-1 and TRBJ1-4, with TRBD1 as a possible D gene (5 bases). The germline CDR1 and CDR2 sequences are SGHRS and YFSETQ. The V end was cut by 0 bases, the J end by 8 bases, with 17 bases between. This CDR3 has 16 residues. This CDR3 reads CASSLVGGTNGEKLFF. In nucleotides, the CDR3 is TGCGCCAGCAGCTTGGTGGGGGGAACTAACGGCGAAAAACTGTTTTTT.

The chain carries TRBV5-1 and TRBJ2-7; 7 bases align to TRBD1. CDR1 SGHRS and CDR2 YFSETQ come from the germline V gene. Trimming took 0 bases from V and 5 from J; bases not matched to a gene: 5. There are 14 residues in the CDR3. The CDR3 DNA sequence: TGCGCCAGCAGCTTGGGACAGGGATTTGACGAGCAGTACTTC. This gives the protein CASSLGQGFDEQYF.

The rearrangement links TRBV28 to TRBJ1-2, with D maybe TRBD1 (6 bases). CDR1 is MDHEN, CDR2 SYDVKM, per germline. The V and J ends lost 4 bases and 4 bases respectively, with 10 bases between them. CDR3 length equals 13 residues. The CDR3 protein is CASSWTVSYGYTF. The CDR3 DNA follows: TGTGCCAGCAGTTGGACAGTTAGCTATGGCTACACCTTC.